Following are 2 T cell receptor beta chains from one sample sequenced in a study of T cell changes during pregnancy in multiple sclerosis. Data came from immunoSEQ multiplex PCR; TCRdb stores just in-frame clones and leaves some out. Among about 64,000 clones listed, around 96% were seen once. The sample consisted of CD8+ T cells from peripheral blood mononuclear cells, taken after pregnancy. The receptors were sampled from a female donor with multiple sclerosis, enrolled in a pregnancy study.

This chain uses TRBV27 with TRBJ2-7, with D possibly matching TRBD2 (5 bases). The V gene lost 0 bases and the J gene lost 9 bases, with 12 bases spanning the gap. Germline CDR1 is MNHEY and CDR2 is SMNVEV (reference sequence). This CDR3 region has 13 residues. CDR3 bases: TGTGCCAGCAGTTTATCGCTCGGGGTCGGGCAGTACTTC. Translating gives CASSLSLGVGQYF.

The V call is TRBV15, the J call TRBJ1-4; D not certain. The germline CDR1 and CDR2 sequences are LNHNV and YYDKDF (reference sequence). CDR3 length: 13 residues. V dropped 6 bases and J dropped 7 bases, with 12 bases sitting between them. Written as DNA, the CDR3 is TGTGCCACCAGTGTCAGGTACCTTGAAAAACTGTTTTTT. It yields the protein CATSVRYLEKLFF.